This T cell receptor (beta chain) appears in the sequencing data of a study of shared clonotypes between healthy human individuals. This clone showed up just once. Within the sample, other DNA sequences also encode this same CDR3. Trimming stripped 5 bases from V and 4 bases from J, with 9 bases between. This CDR3 contains 13 residues. Germline CDR1 MNHEY, CDR2 SMNVEV (reference sequence). Deep was the level used in running the assay. Profiling relied on immunoSEQ multiplex PCR, and the TCRdb table lists in-frame clones only, not all of them. The data contain around 2.1 million clones, about 93% of them singletons. Cells designated naive CD8 were CD45RO-negative and were positively selected for CCR7, with terminally differentiated effector memory CD45RA+ cells excluded. All donors were healthy HIV-negative adults lacking recent acute infections or vaccinations.

The chain employs TRBV27 and TRBJ2-1, with D tentatively TRBD2 (5 bases). This receptor was identified in a man aged 18 to 29 in good health. Some clones in this sample may be carry-over from other donors' samples. Sequenced sample: naive CD8+ T cells from PBMCs. CDR3: CASSLLAYNEQFF. DNA of the CDR3: TGTGCCAGCAGTCTCCTAGCTTACAATGAGCAGTTCTTC.